This T cell receptor (beta chain) was captured by sequencing in a study of tumor and adjacent non-tumor tissue in lung cancer. Study summary: Aged about 31 to 80 years, patients included approximately 11 men and 5 women with stage I to III disease. Study outcomes and limitations: Higher tumor TCR diversity was associated with shorter survival. Top 100 clones took a larger repertoire share in normal lung.

As for this clonotype: The antigen remains undetermined. No DNA is shown, since the ends of the CDR3 on it are uncertain; the CDR3 is the one TCRdb lists.

The CDR3 sequence runs 15 residues, both termini included. CDR1 is SQVTM, CDR2 ANQGSEA, per germline. This sample's RNA came from whole unsorted tissue. TCRbeta libraries were built with three rounds of nested PCR, modified from ARM-PCR. TCRdb reanalysed the multiplex PCR reads using MiXCR and keeps one entry per CDR3 protein. The sample has approximately 150,000 distinct CDR3 sequences; around 66% are singletons. The TCR comes from a man aged 60 to 69 with small cell lung cancer. The J gene is TRBJ1-5, the V gene TRBV29-1; the DNA was not used to check the table's D call, TRBD1. The specimen sequenced was lung tumor tissue. Here the CDR3 reads CSVATGTGGLQPHHF.